This T cell receptor (beta chain) stems from a study of T cells in Graves' hyperthyroidism and ophthalmopathy. J was trimmed by 0 bases and V by 7 bases; bases with no gene match: 8. Germline V gene sequence: CDR1 MNHEY, CDR2 SMNVEV (reference sequence). The CDR3 covers 16 residues. There are many counts of this clonotype. TCR beta CDR3 sequences were amplified from RNA transcripts. With the HTBI primer set, the TCR CDR3 went through a first round of RT-PCR. MiXCR was run by TCRdb on the multiplex PCR reads, yielding one entry per CDR3 protein. The profile covers some 650,000 distinct CDR3 sequences, with about a sixth appearing a single time and about 3.5% taken by the ten largest.

The V and J genes are TRBV27 and TRBJ2-3, with TRBD2 matching 9 bases. Input material: blood. This clonotype was obtained from a woman in her thirties or forties with Graves' ophthalmopathy. CDR3 in amino acids: CASTPSGAFSTDTQYF. For the CDR3, the DNA is TGTGCCAGCACGCCTAGCGGGGCCTTTAGCACAGATACGCAGTATTTT.